This T cell receptor beta chain was obtained from a study of shared clonotypes between healthy human individuals. This CDR3 has 13 amino acids. V lost 3 bases and J lost 3, with 8 bases in between. CDR1 SGHNT and CDR2 YENEEA come from the germline V gene. It was into CD45RA+ naive and CD45RA-negative memory subsets that the CD4+ cells were split. Clones were sequenced by immunoSEQ multiplex PCR, and TCRdb holds only the in-frame ones, with some missing. The sample shows 2 million to 2.5 million clones, 92% of them seen only once. The chain has TRBV11-3 and TRBJ2-5; unclear D gene. This sequence originates from a man between 18 and 35 years old in good health. Some clones in this sample may be carry-over from other donors' samples. Sequences were obtained from naive CD4+ T cells from PBMCs. Subset defined: CD45RA+ positively selected. The chain's CDR3 is CASSFGREETQYF. In nucleotides, the CDR3 is TGTGCCAGCAGCTTTGGACGGGAAGAGACCCAGTACTTC.